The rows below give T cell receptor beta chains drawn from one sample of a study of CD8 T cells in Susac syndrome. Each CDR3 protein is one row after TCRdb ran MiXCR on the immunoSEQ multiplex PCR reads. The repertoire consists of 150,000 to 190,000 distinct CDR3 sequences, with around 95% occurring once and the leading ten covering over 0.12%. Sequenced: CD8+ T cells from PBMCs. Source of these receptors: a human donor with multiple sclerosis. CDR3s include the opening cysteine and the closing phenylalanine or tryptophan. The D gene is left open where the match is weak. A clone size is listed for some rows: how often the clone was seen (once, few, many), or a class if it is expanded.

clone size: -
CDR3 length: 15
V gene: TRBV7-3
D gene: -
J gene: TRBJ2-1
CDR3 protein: CASSLQPGGYNEQFF
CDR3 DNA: TGTGCCAGCAGCTTACAACCCGGGGGCTACAATGAGCAGTTCTTC

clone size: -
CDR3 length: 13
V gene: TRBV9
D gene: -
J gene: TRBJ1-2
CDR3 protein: CASSAAFDWGYTF
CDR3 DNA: TGTGCCAGCAGCGCAGCGTTTGACTGGGGCTACACCTTC

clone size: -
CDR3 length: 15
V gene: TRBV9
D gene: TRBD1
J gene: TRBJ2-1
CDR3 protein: CASSVVGTGEGEQFF
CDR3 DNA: TGTGCCAGCAGCGTAGTAGGGACAGGGGAGGGTGAGCAGTTCTTC

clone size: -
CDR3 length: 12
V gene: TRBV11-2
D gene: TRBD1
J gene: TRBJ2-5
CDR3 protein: CASSRQGAAQYF
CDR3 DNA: TGTGCCAGCAGCCGACAGGGTGCGGCCCAGTACTTC

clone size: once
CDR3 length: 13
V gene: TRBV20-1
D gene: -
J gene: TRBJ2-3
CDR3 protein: CSARPHFVDTQYF
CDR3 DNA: TGCAGTGCTAGACCCCACTTTGTAGATACGCAGTATTTT

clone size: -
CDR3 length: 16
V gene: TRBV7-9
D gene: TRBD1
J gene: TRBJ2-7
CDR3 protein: CASSNTGGRSSYEQYF
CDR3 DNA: TGTGCCAGCAGCAATACAGGGGGTCGGAGCTCCTACGAGCAGTACTTC

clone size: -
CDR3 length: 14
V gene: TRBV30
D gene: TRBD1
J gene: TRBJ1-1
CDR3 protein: CAWAGGTGATEAFF
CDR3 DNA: TGTGCCTGGGCAGGAGGGACAGGGGCCACTGAAGCTTTCTTT

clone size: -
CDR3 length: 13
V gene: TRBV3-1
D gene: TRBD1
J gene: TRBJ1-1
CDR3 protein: CASRPRQGAEAFF
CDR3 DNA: TGTGCCAGCAGGCCTCGACAGGGGGCTGAAGCTTTCTTT

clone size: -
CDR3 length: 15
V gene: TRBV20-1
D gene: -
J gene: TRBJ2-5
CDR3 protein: CSAARRGASQETQYF
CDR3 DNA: TGCAGTGCCGCACGGCGCGGCGCATCACAAGAGACCCAGTACTTC

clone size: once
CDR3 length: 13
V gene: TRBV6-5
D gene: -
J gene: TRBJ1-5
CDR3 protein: CASSFLQNQPQHF
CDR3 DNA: TGTGCCAGCAGTTTCCTTCAGAATCAGCCCCAGCATTTT

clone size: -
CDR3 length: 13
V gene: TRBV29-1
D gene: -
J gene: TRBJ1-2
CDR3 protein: CSVEDLTDYGYTF
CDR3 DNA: TGCAGCGTTGAAGATCTGACGGATTATGGCTACACCTTC

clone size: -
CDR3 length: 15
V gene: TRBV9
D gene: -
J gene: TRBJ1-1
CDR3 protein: CASSVEDNSGPEAFF
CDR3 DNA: TGTGCCAGCAGCGTCGAAGACAACTCGGGCCCTGAAGCTTTCTTT

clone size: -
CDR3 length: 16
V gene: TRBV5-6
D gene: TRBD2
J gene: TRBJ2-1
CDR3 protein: CASSLRTSGVYNEQFF
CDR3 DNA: TGTGCCAGCAGCTTGAGGACTAGCGGGGTCTACAATGAGCAGTTCTTC

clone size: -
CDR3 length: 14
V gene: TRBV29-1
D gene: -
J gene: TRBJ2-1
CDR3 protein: CSVEGGPLGNEQFF
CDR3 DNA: TGCAGCGTTGAAGGGGGGCCCCTAGGGAATGAGCAGTTCTTC

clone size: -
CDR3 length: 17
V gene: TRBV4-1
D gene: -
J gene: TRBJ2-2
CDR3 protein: CASSHQNEDSRKGELFF
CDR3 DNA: TGCGCCAGCAGCCACCAAAACGAGGACTCTAGGAAGGGGGAGCTGTTTTTT

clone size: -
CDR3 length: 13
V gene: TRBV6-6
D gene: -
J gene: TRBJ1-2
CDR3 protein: CASSYSQLYGYTF
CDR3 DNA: TGTGCCAGCAGTTACTCCCAGCTCTATGGCTACACCTTC

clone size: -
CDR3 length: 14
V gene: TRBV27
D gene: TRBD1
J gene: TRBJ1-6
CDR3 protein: CASSSGTDGSPLHF
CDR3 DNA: TGTGCCAGCAGTTCCGGGACAGATGGTTCACCCCTCCACTTT

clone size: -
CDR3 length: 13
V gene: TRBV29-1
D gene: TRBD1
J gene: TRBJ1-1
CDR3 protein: CSVPTGANTEAFF
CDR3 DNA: TGCAGCGTTCCGACAGGGGCAAACACTGAAGCTTTCTTT

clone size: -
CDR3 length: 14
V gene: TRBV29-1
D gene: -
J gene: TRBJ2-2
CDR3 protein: CSVEESTPTGELFF
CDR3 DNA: TGCAGCGTTGAAGAAAGTACCCCCACCGGGGAGCTGTTTTTT

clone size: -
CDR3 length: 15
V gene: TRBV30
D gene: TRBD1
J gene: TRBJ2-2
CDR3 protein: CAWAPGQGNTGELFF
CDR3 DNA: TGTGCCTGGGCCCCGGGACAGGGGAACACCGGGGAGCTGTTTTTT

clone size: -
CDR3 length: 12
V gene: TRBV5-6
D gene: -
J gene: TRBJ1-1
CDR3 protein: CASSPGGLTAFF
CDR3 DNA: TGTGCCAGCAGCCCGGGAGGGTTAACGGCTTTCTTT

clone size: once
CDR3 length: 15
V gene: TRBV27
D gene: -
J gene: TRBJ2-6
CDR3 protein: CASSRVVSGANVLTF
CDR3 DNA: TGTGCCAGCAGTAGGGTGGTATCTGGGGCCAACGTCCTGACTTTC

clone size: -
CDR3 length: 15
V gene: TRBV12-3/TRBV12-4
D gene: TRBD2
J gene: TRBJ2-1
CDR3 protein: CASSPSGDSYNEQFF
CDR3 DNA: TGTGCCAGCAGTCCTAGCGGGGACTCCTACAATGAGCAGTTCTTC

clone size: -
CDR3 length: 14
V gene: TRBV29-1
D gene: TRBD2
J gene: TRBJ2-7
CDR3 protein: CSGKTSGGAYEQYF
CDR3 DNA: TGCAGCGGTAAGACTAGCGGGGGGGCCTACGAGCAGTACTTC

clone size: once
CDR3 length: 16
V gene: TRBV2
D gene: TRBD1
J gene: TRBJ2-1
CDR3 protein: CASERAAGQAYNEQFF
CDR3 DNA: TGTGCCAGCGAACGAGCGGCCGGACAGGCCTACAATGAGCAGTTCTTC

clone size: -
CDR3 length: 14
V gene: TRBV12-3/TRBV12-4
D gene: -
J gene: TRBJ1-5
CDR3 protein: CASSGGAINQPQHF
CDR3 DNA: TGTGCCAGCAGTGGTGGGGCAATCAATCAGCCCCAGCATTTT

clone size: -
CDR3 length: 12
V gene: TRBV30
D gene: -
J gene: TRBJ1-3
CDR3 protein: CAWSVVGNTIYF
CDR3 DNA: TGTGCCTGGAGTGTGGTTGGAAACACCATATATTTT

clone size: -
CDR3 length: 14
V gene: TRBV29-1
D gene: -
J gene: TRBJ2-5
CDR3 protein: CSAPTGLGGATQYF
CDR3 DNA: TGCAGCGCCCCGACAGGGCTCGGAGGGGCGACCCAGTACTTC

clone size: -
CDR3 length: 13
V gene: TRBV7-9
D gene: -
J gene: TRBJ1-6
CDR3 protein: CASGRTGNSPLHF
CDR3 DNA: TGTGCCAGCGGGAGGACTGGGAATTCACCCCTCCACTTT

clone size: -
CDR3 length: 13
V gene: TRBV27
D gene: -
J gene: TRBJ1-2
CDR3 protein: CASSSAGSYGYTF
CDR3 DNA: TGTGCCAGCAGTTCGGCAGGATCCTATGGCTACACCTTC

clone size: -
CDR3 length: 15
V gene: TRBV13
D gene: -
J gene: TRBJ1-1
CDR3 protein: CASSLYRRVNTEAFF
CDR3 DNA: TGTGCCAGCAGCTTATATAGGAGGGTGAACACTGAAGCTTTCTTT

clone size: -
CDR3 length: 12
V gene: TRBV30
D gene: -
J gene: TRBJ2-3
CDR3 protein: CAWIVSTDTQYF
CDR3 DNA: TGTGCCTGGATCGTGAGCACAGATACGCAGTATTTT

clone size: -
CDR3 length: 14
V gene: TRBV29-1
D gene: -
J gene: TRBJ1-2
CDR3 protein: CSVTGGWGDYGYTF
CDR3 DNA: TGCAGCGTGACTGGGGGCTGGGGGGACTATGGCTACACCTTC

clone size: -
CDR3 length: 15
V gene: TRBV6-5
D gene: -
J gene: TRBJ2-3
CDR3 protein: CASSYGQGYTDTQYF
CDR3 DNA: TGTGCCAGCAGTTACGGCCAGGGCTACACAGATACGCAGTATTTT

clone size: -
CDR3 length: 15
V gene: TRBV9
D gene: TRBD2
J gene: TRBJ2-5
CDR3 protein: CASSVGGREGETQYF
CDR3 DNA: TGTGCCAGCAGCGTCGGCGGGCGGGAGGGAGAGACCCAGTACTTC

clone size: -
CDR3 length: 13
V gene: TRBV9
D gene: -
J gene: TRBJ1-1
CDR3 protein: CASSTAGVAEAFF
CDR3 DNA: TGTGCCAGCAGCACAGCAGGGGTGGCTGAAGCTTTCTTT

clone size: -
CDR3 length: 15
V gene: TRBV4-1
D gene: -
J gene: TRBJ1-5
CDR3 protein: CASSQRDGGGQPQHF
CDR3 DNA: TGCGCCAGCAGCCAGCGGGACGGGGGAGGACAGCCCCAGCATTTT

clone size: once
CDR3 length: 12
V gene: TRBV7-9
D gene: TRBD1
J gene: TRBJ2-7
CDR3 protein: CAISDRGHEQYF
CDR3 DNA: TGTGCCATATCCGACAGGGGGCACGAGCAGTACTTC

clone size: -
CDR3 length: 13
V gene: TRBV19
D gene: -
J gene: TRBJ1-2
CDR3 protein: CASTHAVNYGYTF
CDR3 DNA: TGTGCCAGTACCCATGCGGTGAACTATGGCTACACCTTC

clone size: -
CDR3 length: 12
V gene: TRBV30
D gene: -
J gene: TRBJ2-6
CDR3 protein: CAWTGGANVLTF
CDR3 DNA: TGTGCCTGGACTGGCGGGGCCAACGTCCTGACTTTC

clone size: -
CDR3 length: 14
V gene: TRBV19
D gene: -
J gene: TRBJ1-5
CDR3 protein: CASCEAVSNQPQHF
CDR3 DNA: TGTGCCAGTTGTGAAGCCGTTAGCAATCAGCCCCAGCATTTT

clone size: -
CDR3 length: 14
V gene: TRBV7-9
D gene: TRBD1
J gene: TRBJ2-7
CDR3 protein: CASSPRTGLYEQYF
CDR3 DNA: TGTGCCAGCAGCCCCCGGACAGGGTTATACGAGCAGTACTTC

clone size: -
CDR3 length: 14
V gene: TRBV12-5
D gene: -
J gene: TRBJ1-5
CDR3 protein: CALGAGYSNQPQHF
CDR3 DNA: TGTGCCCTGGGGGCAGGGTATAGCAATCAGCCCCAGCATTTT

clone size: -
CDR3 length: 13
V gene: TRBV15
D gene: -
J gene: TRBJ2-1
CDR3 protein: CATSRDWENEQFF
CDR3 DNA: TGTGCCACCAGCAGAGATTGGGAGAATGAGCAGTTCTTC